The following is a TCR beta chain sequence with its context. Its antigen is not known. The source of the sample is a study of OX40 agonist ivuxolimab in advanced cancers. Study results and caveats: The average count of expanded clones was higher among CD8+ T cells than among CD4+.

V was pared by 3 bases and J by 4 bases, with 12 bases between. CDR3 size: 14 residues. Germline CDR1 SGHDN, CDR2 FVKESK. Libraries were prepared by immunoSEQ multiplex PCR; TCRdb keeps only in-frame clonotypes and omits some of them. The data contain about 66,000 clones, about four fifths of them singletons. This receptor was identified in an adult with an advanced solid tumor such as melanoma, head and neck, liver or kidney cancer. The V call is TRBV14, the J call TRBJ1-2; D call uncertain. Sequenced material: CD4+ or CD8+ T cells sorted from blood, taken in a trial of the OX40 agonist ivuxolimab. Here the CDR3 reads CASSQMQSSYGYTF. The CDR3 DNA follows: TGTGCCAGCAGCCAGATGCAAAGTTCCTATGGCTACACCTTC.